Below, one T cell receptor beta chain is given with its context. Its antigen is unknown. This probably arose from a read error, given a far larger clone one base away. This sample was included in a study of prognosis after radiotherapy for stage I lung cancer. Turning to the study itself: Some 15 patients presented with newly diagnosed primary stage I lung tumors, and five or six carried oligometastatic NSCLC following surgical resection of the primary tumor. SBRT radiotherapy comprised 3 to 5 fractions at a biologically effective dose of at least 100 Gy.

Trimming took off 7 bases at V and 0 bases at J, with 12 bases between the two ends. CDR1 is MNHEY and CDR2 is SVGEGT in the germline V gene. The CDR3 has 14 residues. Findings and limits, study-wide: As reported, TRBV and TRBJ gene usage differed between patients who had metastases and those who did not. The study found lower Shannon entropy after stereotactic body radiation therapy in patients who developed distant metastases.

Two-round multiplex PCR amplified TCR beta CDR3 from genomic DNA. Individual primers that were specific to each TRBV and TRBJ gene served in first-round PCR. TCRdb independently ran MiXCR on the multiplex PCR reads; one entry per CDR3 protein. The repertoire holds about 15,000 distinct CDR3 sequences, with around 40% as singletons. The J gene is TRBJ2-5, the V gene TRBV6-2 or TRBV6-3, with a weak D call TRBD1 (5 bases). This receptor was identified in a donor at least 50 years old with non-small cell lung cancer. The sequences come from PBMCs, collected before or after stereotactic body radiation therapy (not recorded which). The CDR3 coding sequence is TGTGCCAGCATGTCCAACAGGCACCAAGAGACCCAGTACTTC. Amino acids: CASMSNRHQETQYF.